This TCR beta chain derives from a study of blood T cells in healthy people across ages. This clonotype has ten or more counts. Its antigen is currently unknown. Together with a sample-barcoded 5' primer, a J-beta primer mix was included in a second PCR lasting roughly 6 to 12 cycles. TCRdb passed the 5' RACE reads through MiXCR, listing each CDR3 protein once. The table shows about 670,000 distinct CDR3 sequences, with 40% to 50% occurring only once. This CDR3 spans 15 amino acids. Germline CDR1 and CDR2: MNHNS and SASEGT. V shed 4 bases, J shed 2 bases, and the junction held 6 bases outside the gene matches. Notes on the study in general: Older age coincided with a roughly linear decline in TCR beta diversity per million T cells. Greater diversity and more naive CD4+ cells were seen in long-lived donors than in aged donors. Investigators treated diversity estimates from one million T cells as underestimates.

What was sequenced was blood. The receptor comes from a man at least 80 years old in good health. The rearrangement uses TRBV6-1 and TRBJ1-2, with 8 bases lining up with TRBD1. CDR3: CASSASGTGNYGYTF. The CDR3 DNA reads as TGTGCCAGCAGTGCCTCCGGGACAGGCAACTATGGCTACACCTTC.